A single sample gave rise to the 2 T cell receptor beta chains below, sequenced in a study of patients and donors after allogeneic stem cell transplantation. One entry per CDR3 protein results from TCRdb running MiXCR on the RT-PCR reads. The sample records approximately 150,000 distinct CDR3 sequences, 24% being singletons. Sequenced sample: blood, either unsorted or a sorted T cell fraction (not recorded which). The receptors derive from a human donor who was either an allogeneic HSCT recipient or a stem cell or donor lymphocyte infusion donor (not recorded which). It is not recorded whose cells these are; they may come from a transplant donor.

The rearrangement links TRBV12-3 or TRBV12-4 to TRBJ1-5; D gene unclear. The CDR3 runs to 12 residues. Between the trimmed V and J ends, which lost 3 bases and 7 bases, there was a span of 7 bases. As DNA, the CDR3 is TGTGCCAGCAGTTTGTCGGCCCAGCCCCAGCATTTT. Its translation is CASSLSAQPQHF.

This chain uses TRBV15 with TRBJ2-7, with 8 bases aligning to TRBD2. Unmatched junction bases numbered 5, after V lost 1 base and J lost 3 bases. The germline gives CDR1 LNHNV, CDR2 YYDKDF (reference sequence). The CDR3 is made up of 15 amino acids. In nucleotides, the CDR3 is TGTGCCACCAGCAGAGTGAAACTAGCGGTCTACGAGCAGTACTTC. It encodes CATSRVKLAVYEQYF.